This entry lists 28 T cell receptor beta chains sequenced from one sample in a study of shared clonotypes between healthy human individuals. TCRdb's copy holds only in-frame clones and misses some; the assay was immunoSEQ multiplex PCR. Found here are about 2.3 million clones, 80% to 95% of them singletons; the top ten hold approximately 0.41%. The sample comprised naive CD4+ T cells from PBMCs. Subset of the sample: CD45RA+ positively selected. The receptors derive from a man in his late teens or twenties in good health. Some clones in this sample may be carry-over from other donors' samples.

This clone came up once. The gene calls are TRBV28 and TRBJ2-7; 7 bases are a match to TRBD2. V dropped 2 bases and J dropped 3; count of bases not matched to a gene: 4. Per germline, CDR1 MDHEN and CDR2 SYDVKM. The length of the CDR3 is 14 residues. CDR3 residues: CASSLPGGLYEQYF. CDR3 DNA sequence: TGTGCCAGCAGTTTACCGGGAGGACTCTACGAGCAGTACTTC.

The chain employs TRBV5-1 and TRBJ1-5; D gene uncertain. The CDR3 sequence is 15 residues long. V lost 0 bases and J lost 4, with 11 bases in between. The V gene's germline CDR1 is SGHRS and CDR2 YFSETQ. As DNA, the CDR3 is TGCGCCAGCAGCTTGGGGCAGGCAGATAATCAGCCCCAGCATTTT. It yields the protein CASSLGQADNQPQHF.

V and J are TRBV5-1 and TRBJ2-1; 7 bases match TRBD1. The germline CDR1 and CDR2 sequences are SGHRS and YFSETQ. The CDR3 length is 13 residues. V lost 5 bases, J lost 7 bases, and 6 bases stayed unmatched. CDR3 sequence: CASRQTGTNEQFF. As DNA, the CDR3 is TGCGCCAGCAGGCAGACAGGGACGAATGAGCAGTTCTTC. Supplemented by reference TRBV5-1 and TRBJ2-1, the full variable domain reads KAGVTQTPRYLIKTRGQQVTLSCSPISGHRSVSWYQQTPGQGLQFLFEYFSETQRNKGNFPGRFSGRQFSNSRSEMNVSTLELGDSALYLCASRQTGTNEQFFGPGTRLTVL.

The chain is built from TRBV4-3 and TRBJ2-1, with D possibly matching TRBD2 (7 bases). This CDR3 has 16 amino acids. From germline, CDR1 is LGHNA and CDR2 YSLEER. The V and J ends lost 1 base and 6 bases respectively, with 16 bases between them. CDR3 loop: CASSQVGGGLVNEQFF. The CDR3 nucleotides are TGCGCCAGCAGCCAAGTAGGGGGGGGGCTGGTCAATGAGCAGTTCTTC.

V gene TRBV19 combines with J gene TRBJ2-5; weak D call: TRBD2 (6 bases). V was pared by 6 bases and J by 5 bases, with 16 bases between. The CDR3 spans 14 residues. Germline lookup yields CDR1 LNHDA and CDR2 SQIVND (reference sequence). CDR3 protein: CASSLGGGGETQYF. CDR3 coding DNA: TGTGCCAGTAGCTTGGGGGGAGGCGGGGAGACCCAGTACTTC. The whole variable domain, filled in from reference TRBV19 and TRBJ2-5, reads DGGITQSPKYLFRKEGQNVTLSCEQNLNHDAMYWYRQDPGQGLRLIYYSQIVNDFQKGDIAEGYSVSREKKESFPLTVTSAQKNPTAFYLCASSLGGGGETQYFGPGTRLLVL.

The chain couples TRBV28 to TRBJ1-5, with 10 bases identical to TRBD1. Germline V gives CDR1 MDHEN, CDR2 SYDVKM. J gave up 5 bases and V 5 bases, and 3 bases lay outside the gene matches. This CDR3 spans 14 amino acids. The CDR3 region has the DNA TGTGCCAGCAGTGCCGGGACAGGGGATCAGCCCCAGCATTTT. Translation: CASSAGTGDQPQHF.

The count of this clone is one. The V gene is TRBV25-1, the J gene TRBJ2-7; D remains ambiguous. V lost 5 bases, J lost 0 bases, and 14 bases lay in between. There are 15 residues in the CDR3. Germline-derived CDR1 and CDR2 are MGHDK and SYGVNS. The DNA for the CDR3 is TGTGCCAGCAGTACTCGGACCCTAAGCTCCTACGAGCAGTACTTC. Its translation: CASSTRTLSSYEQYF.

This rearrangement joins TRBV9 to TRBJ2-1, with TRBD2 as a possible D gene (6 bases). The CDR3 runs 17 residues. V lost 4 bases to trimming and J lost 4 bases, with 21 bases between them. CDR1 SGDLS and CDR2 YYNGEE come from the germline V gene. CDR3 DNA: TGTGCCAGCAGCCGAGATGTTGGGCGGGCGGGGTACAATGAGCAGTTCTTC. As protein: CASSRDVGRAGYNEQFF.

This chain uses TRBV29-1 with TRBJ2-7; TRBD2 agrees at 11 bases. The germline V gene has CDR1 SQVTM and CDR2 ANQGSEA. V shed 6 bases and J 6 bases; nucleotides not matched to a gene: 13. The CDR3 runs 15 residues. CDR3 DNA sequence: TGCAGCGTCCGGGCGCTAGCGGGGGGCCGGGGCGAGCAGTACTTC. Its protein is CSVRALAGGRGEQYF.

The genes are TRBV28 and TRBJ2-2; 7 nucleotides line up with TRBD1. The CDR3 consists of 15 residues. The germline V gene has CDR1 MDHEN and CDR2 SYDVKM. V trimming: 5 bases; J trimming: 7 bases; junction bases outside the gene matches: 10. CDR3 sequence reads: CASSTTGVRIGELFF. For the CDR3, the DNA is TGTGCCAGCAGTACCACAGGGGTTCGGATCGGGGAGCTGTTTTTT.

The CDR3 region has the DNA TGTGCCAGCAGTTTAAGCGGGGGGCTCACCGAGCAGTACTTC. Translating it yields CASSLSGGLTEQYF. This rearrangement joins TRBV27 to TRBJ2-7; 9 nucleotides agree with TRBD2. V gave up 2 bases and J gave up 6 bases; unmatched junction bases: 5. The germline V gene has CDR1 MNHEY and CDR2 SMNVEV (reference sequence). This CDR3 contains 14 residues.

The chain is built from TRBV11-2 and TRBJ2-1; weak D call: TRBD1 (6 bases). The V gene's germline CDR1 is SGHAT and CDR2 FQNNGV. Between the trimmed V and J ends, which lost 4 bases and 2 bases, there was a span of 15 bases. CDR3 length: 16 residues. The chain's CDR3 is CASSSRDKVPYNEQFF. The CDR3 nucleotides are TGTGCCAGCAGCTCCCGGGACAAAGTCCCCTACAATGAGCAGTTCTTC.

The rearrangement uses TRBV13 and TRBJ2-7, with D unclear. This CDR3 is 14 amino acids long. Between the trimmed V and J ends, which lost 6 bases and 0 bases, there was a span of 12 bases. Germline V gene lookup returns CDR1 PRHDT and CDR2 FYEKMQ (reference sequence). CDR3: CASRRRGSSYEQYF. The DNA for the CDR3 is TGTGCCAGCAGGCGGAGAGGTTCCTCCTACGAGCAGTACTTC.

The chain is built from TRBV11-2 and TRBJ2-7, with 13 bases lining up with TRBD2. Losses at the gene ends were 5 bases for V and 6 bases for J; bases not matched to a gene: 7. The CDR3 loop spans 15 amino acids. The V gene's germline CDR1 is SGHAT and CDR2 FQNNGV. CDR3 nucleotides: TGTGCCAGCAGCCCAGGGACTAGCGGGAATCTCGAGCAGTACTTC. Its protein product is CASSPGTSGNLEQYF.

The chain uses TRBV7-9 and TRBJ2-3, with 12 bases lining up with TRBD2. Germline-derived CDR1 and CDR2 are SEHNR and FQNEAQ (reference sequence). V gave up 5 bases and J gave up 4 bases; unmatched junction bases: 13. This CDR3 spans 18 amino acids. The CDR3 DNA sequence: TGTGCCAGCAGCCCCGCGGCTAGCGGGAGGGCCGGGGCAGATACGCAGTATTTT. Its translation: CASSPAASGRAGADTQYF.

This chain joins TRBV10-3 and TRBJ1-1; 10 nucleotides match TRBD1. The CDR3 totals 14 residues. Per germline, CDR1 ENHRY and CDR2 SYGVKD. V trimming: 4 bases; J trimming: 4 bases; junction bases outside the gene matches: 3. Here the CDR3 reads CAISAGTGATEAFF. The CDR3 nucleotides are TGTGCCATCAGTGCCGGGACAGGGGCCACTGAAGCTTTCTTT.

V gene TRBV5-6 combines with J gene TRBJ2-1; possibly TRBD2 for D (7 bases). The V end lost 4 bases, the J end lost 0 bases, and 17 bases lay between the germline ends. This CDR3 contains 17 residues. Germline values: CDR1 SGHDT, CDR2 YYEEEE. The chain's CDR3 is CASSRGLAVSSYNEQFF. The CDR3 coding sequence is TGTGCCAGCAGCCGGGGGCTAGCGGTTAGCTCCTACAATGAGCAGTTCTTC. Full variable domain (remainder filled in from reference TRBV5-6 and TRBJ2-1): DAGVTQSPTHLIKTRGQQVTLRCSPKSGHDTVSWYQQALGQGPQFIFQYYEEEERQRGNFPDRFSGHQFPNYSSELNVNALLLGDSALYLCASSRGLAVSSYNEQFFGPGTRLTVL.

The J gene is TRBJ2-1, the V gene TRBV7-3; a possible D gene is TRBD1 (6 bases). Trimming shortened V by 5 bases and J by 4 bases, and 15 bases separated the two germline ends. Per germline, CDR1 SGHTA and CDR2 FQGTGA. The CDR3 is 15 amino acids. The CDR3 loop is CASSRAGALYNEQFF. The DNA for the CDR3 is TGTGCCAGCAGCCGGGCAGGGGCGTTATACAATGAGCAGTTCTTC.

The CDR3 nucleotides are TGCGCCAGCAGAGGGGGACAAACACAAGCTTTCTTT. Translation gives CASRGGQTQAFF. J is TRBJ1-1 and V is TRBV10-2; TRBD1 might be the D (6 bases). Per the germline V gene, CDR1 is WSHSY and CDR2 is SAAADI. V was pared by 6 bases and J by 9 bases, with 14 bases between. The CDR3 runs 12 residues.

CDR3 residues: CASTTYQETQYF. The CDR3, as DNA: TGTGCCAGCACTACGTACCAAGAGACCCAGTACTTC. The gene calls are TRBV2 and TRBJ2-5; D uncertain. Germline V gene data show CDR1 as SNHLY and CDR2 as FYNNEI. V was trimmed by 7 bases and J by 0 bases, leaving 6 bases between them. The CDR3 runs to 12 residues.

The chain has TRBV5-1 and TRBJ2-5; D might be TRBD1 (7 bases). The CDR3 has 14 residues. The V end lost 3 bases, the J end lost 5 bases, and 14 bases lay between the germline ends. CDR1 and CDR2 (germline): SGHRS, YFSETQ. CDR3 sequence: CASSSQGTGETQYF. In nucleotides, the CDR3 is TGCGCCAGCAGCTCACAGGGGACTGGGGAGACCCAGTACTTC.

The CDR3 reads CASSGTRPNEQFF. CDR3 sequence (DNA): TGTGCCAGCAGCGGGACTAGGCCCAATGAGCAGTTCTTC. V and J are TRBV6-5 and TRBJ2-1; TRBD2 matches 8 bases. CDR1 MNHEY and CDR2 SVGAGI come from the germline V gene. The CDR3 is 13 amino acids. The J segment lost 6 bases and the V segment lost 6 bases, leaving 4 bases of the junction unmatched.

This sequence joins TRBV19 and TRBJ1-5; 7 bases match TRBD1. Looked up from germline, CDR1 is LNHDA and CDR2 is SQIVND (reference sequence). The V segment lost 7 bases and the J segment 5 bases; nucleotides outside the gene matches: 5. This CDR3 comprises 13 residues. CDR3 DNA: TGTGCCAGTAACTTGGGACAGCATCAGCCCCAGCATTTT. It translates to CASNLGQHQPQHF.

Here the CDR3 reads CASSARITSGSTDEQFF. CDR3 coding DNA: TGTGCCAGCAGCGCCCGAATTACTAGCGGGAGTACGGATGAGCAGTTCTTC. The V and J genes are TRBV7-9 and TRBJ2-1, with 11 bases matching TRBD2. The CDR3 runs to 17 residues. Trimming cost V 5 bases and J 8 bases; bases outside gene matches: 14. Germline assignment: CDR1 SEHNR and CDR2 FQNEAQ (reference sequence).

In this sample, this clone turned up a few times. The same CDR3 can be traced to other DNA sequences in this sample. The rearrangement uses TRBV7-9 and TRBJ2-5; no reliable D call. Germline V gives CDR1 SEHNR, CDR2 FQNEAQ (reference sequence). The V end lost 5 bases, the J end lost 3 bases, and 4 bases lay between the germline ends. This CDR3 comprises 11 residues. The CDR3 DNA reads TGTGCCAGCAGCCTTAAAGAGACCCAGTACTTC. As protein: CASSLKETQYF.

This chain uses TRBV29-1 with TRBJ2-7; either TRBD1 or TRBD2 may supply D (6 bases each). Germline assignment: CDR1 SQVTM and CDR2 ANQGSEA. CDR3 length equals 14 residues. Between the trimmed V and J ends, which lost 0 bases and 0 bases, there was a span of 9 bases. As DNA, the CDR3 is TGCAGCGTTGAAGATGGGGGGCACTCCTACGAGCAGTACTTC. Protein sequence: CSVEDGGHSYEQYF.

The gene calls are TRBV7-2 and TRBJ1-4, with D tentatively TRBD1 (6 bases). Per germline, CDR1 SGHTA and CDR2 FQGNSA. V was shortened by 5 bases and J by 4 bases, with 11 bases between the two germline ends. The CDR3 runs to 14 residues. The CDR3 bases are TGTGCCAGCAGCCGGGGACAAAATAATGAAAAACTGTTTTTT. Protein sequence: CASSRGQNNEKLFF. The entire variable domain, with the rest obtained from reference TRBV7-2 and TRBJ1-4, is as follows: GAGVSQSPSNKVTEKGKDVELRCDPISGHTALYWYRQSLGQGLEFLIYFQGNSAPDKSGLPSDRFSAERTGGSVSTLTIQRTQQEDSAVYLCASSRGQNNEKLFFGSGTQLSVL.

The CDR3: CASSEAGKGWLGTEAFF. The CDR3 DNA follows: TGTGCCAGCAGTGAAGCGGGGAAAGGGTGGTTGGGCACTGAAGCTTTCTTT. The gene calls are TRBV6-1 and TRBJ1-1; D unresolved. V lost 0 bases and J lost 4, with 18 bases in between. Germline values: CDR1 MNHNS, CDR2 SASEGT. The CDR3 runs 17 residues.